This is a list of T cell receptor beta chains from one sample in a study of blood T cell repertoires in COVID-19. TCRdb's table, derived via immunoSEQ multiplex PCR, lists solely in-frame clones and lacks some. The sample lists under 95,000 clones; 70% to 85% were seen once. Material for sequencing was peripheral blood. The origin of the receptors is a man in his 70s with acute or convalescent COVID-19. The CDR3 runs from the conserved cysteine through the conserved F or W. A D gene is named only where the DNA matches it firmly. Some rows mark clone size as missing; the rest say once, few, many or name a class of expanded clone.

>TRBV6-5|NA|TRBJ1-1|TRBD1
TGTGCCGCAGAACAGGGGACTGAAGCTTTCTTT
CAAEQGTEAFF
>TRBV19|NA|TRBJ1-1|NA
TGTGCCAGTAGTAGGGGCGAAAAGACCCGTGAAGCTTTCTTT
CASSRGEKTREAFF
>TRBV3-1/TRBV3-2|NA|TRBJ1-1|TRBD1
TGTGCCAGCAGCCAAGCGGCCAGGGGGACTGAAGCTTTCTTT
CASSQAARGTEAFF
>TRBV6-5|NA|TRBJ1-2|NA
TGTGCCAGCAGTTACGGGGAGGGAAACTATGGCTACACCTTC
CASSYGEGNYGYTF
>TRBV5-4|NA|TRBJ1-2|NA
TGTGCCAGTAGCCGAGGCAGAACTAACTATGGCTACACCTTC
CASSRGRTNYGYTF
>TRBV5-1|once|TRBJ2-1|TRBD2
TGCGCCAGCAGCCGGGAGGGGGCCTACAATGAGCAGTTCTTC
CASSREGAYNEQFF
>TRBV5-6|NA|TRBJ1-6|NA
TGTGCCAGCAGCCAGAAGGTGGACTTTTCACCCCTCCACTTT
CASSQKVDFSPLHF
>TRBV28|few|TRBJ1-6|TRBD1
TGTGCCAGCAGAGGCACAGGGGTTTTTAATTCACCCCTCCACTTT
CASRGTGVFNSPLHF
>TRBV5-4|NA|TRBJ2-5|NA
TGTGCCAGCAGCTCACGGATCCGGGATAACCAAGAGACCCAGTACTTC
CASSSRIRDNQETQYF
>TRBV18|NA|TRBJ1-4|TRBD1
TGTGCCAGCTCACCGGGACAGGGTGTTGAAAAACTGTTTTTT
CASSPGQGVEKLFF
>TRBV6-5|NA|TRBJ1-1|NA
TGTGCCAGCAGTTACGCGGGGGACACTGAAGCTTTCTTT
CASSYAGDTEAFF
>TRBV14|few|TRBJ2-5|TRBD1
TGTGCCAGCGGGGACAGGGTTGAGACCCAGTACTTC
CASGDRVETQYF
>TRBV2|NA|TRBJ2-3|TRBD2
TGTGCCAGCAGTGAAGTCCTCAGCGGGGAGACAGATACGCAGTATTTT
CASSEVLSGETDTQYF
>TRBV18|NA|TRBJ1-1|TRBD1
TGTGCCAGCTCAACCACAGGGGGGACTGAAGCTTTCTTT
CASSTTGGTEAFF
>TRBV3-1/TRBV3-2|NA|TRBJ2-1|NA
TGTGCCAGCAGCCAAGGCGGGGCCAACAATGAGCAGTTCTTC
CASSQGGANNEQFF
>TRBV3-1/TRBV3-2|NA|TRBJ2-4|TRBD2
TGTGCCAGCAGCCAAGGAATCAAGCGGGGGGGAAACATTCAGTACTTC
CASSQGIKRGGNIQYF
>TRBV28|NA|TRBJ1-3|NA
TGTGCCAGCAGTTTGTCGCAGGGGCCCTCTGGAAACACCATATATTTT
CASSLSQGPSGNTIYF
>TRBV11-2|NA|TRBJ2-1|TRBD2
TGTGCCAGCAGCTTAAAGTTAGCGGGGGGGCAGGTCGATGAGCAGTTCTTC
CASSLKLAGGQVDEQFF
>TRBV15|NA|TRBJ1-4|TRBD1
TGTGCCACCAGCAGCCCGGACAGGGTCAAACTGTTTTTT
CATSSPDRVKLFF
>TRBV7-2|NA|TRBJ2-1|TRBD2
TGTGCCAGCAGCCACTGGGAGCGGGGGGGCCCCCACAATGAGCAGTTCTTC
CASSHWERGGPHNEQFF
>TRBV15|few|TRBJ1-6|NA
TGTGCCACCAGCAGAGATCCTAGGGACAACCTTTACTTT
CATSRDPRDNLYF
>TRBV29-1|NA|TRBJ1-2|TRBD1
TGCAGCGTTGAAACAGGGGGCGCCTATGGCTACACCTTC
CSVETGGAYGYTF
>TRBV29-1|NA|TRBJ1-1|NA
TGCAGCGGCGGCGGGAACACTGAAGCTTTCTTT
CSGGGNTEAFF
>TRBV12-3/TRBV12-4|NA|TRBJ2-1|NA
TGTGCCAGCCAATCCTACAATGAGCAGTTCTTC
CASQSYNEQFF
>TRBV23-1|NA|TRBJ1-3|NA
TGCGCCAGCAGTCACGCGGGGACGGCAAGCTCTGGAAACACCATATATTTT
CASSHAGTASSGNTIYF
>TRBV11-2|NA|TRBJ2-7|NA
TGTGCCAGCACCTCGGGTTACGAGCAGTACTTC
CASTSGYEQYF
>TRBV28|once|TRBJ1-4|NA
TGTGCCAGCAGTTTAGGGGAGTCCCATGAAAAACTGTTTTTT
CASSLGESHEKLFF
>TRBV2|NA|TRBJ2-1|TRBD2
TGTGCCAGCAGTTCTAGCGGGAGACGCAGTGGCAATGAGCAGTTCTTC
CASSSSGRRSGNEQFF
>TRBV10-3|few|TRBJ1-1|TRBD1
TGTGCCGTCGGGACAGGGGGCGCGAACACTGAAGCTTTCTTT
CAVGTGGANTEAFF
>TRBV11-3|NA|TRBJ2-5|TRBD1
TGTGCCAGCAGCGCAGACAGGGAAGGCCAAGAGACCCAGTACTTC
CASSADREGQETQYF
>TRBV18|few|TRBJ2-1|TRBD1
TGTGCCAGCTCACCTCCGGGACAGGGCCCCGATGAGCAGTTCTTC
CASSPPGQGPDEQFF
>TRBV5-1|few|TRBJ1-3|NA
TGCGCCAGCAGCTTGGATGCGGGGCCTGGAAACACCATATATTTT
CASSLDAGPGNTIYF